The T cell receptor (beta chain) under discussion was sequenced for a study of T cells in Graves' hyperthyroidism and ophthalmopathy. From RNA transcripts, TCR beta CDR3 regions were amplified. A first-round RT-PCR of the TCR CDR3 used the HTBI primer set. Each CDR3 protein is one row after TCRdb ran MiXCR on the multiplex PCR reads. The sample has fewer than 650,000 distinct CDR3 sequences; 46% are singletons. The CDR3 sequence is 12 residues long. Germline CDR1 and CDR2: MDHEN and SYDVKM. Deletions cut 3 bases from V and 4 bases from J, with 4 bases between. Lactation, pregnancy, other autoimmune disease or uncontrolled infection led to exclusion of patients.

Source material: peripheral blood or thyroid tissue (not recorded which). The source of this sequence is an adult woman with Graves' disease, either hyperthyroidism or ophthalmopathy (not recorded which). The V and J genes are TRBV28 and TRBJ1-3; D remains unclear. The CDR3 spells CASSLPGNTIYF. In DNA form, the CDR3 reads TGTGCCAGCAGTTTGCCCGGAAACACCATATATTTT. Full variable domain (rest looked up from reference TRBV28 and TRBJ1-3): DVKVTQSSRYLVKRTGEKVFLECVQDMDHENMFWYRQDPGLGLRLIYFSYDVKMKEKGDIPEGYSVSREKKERFSLILESASTNQTSMYLCASSLPGNTIYFGEGSWLTVV.